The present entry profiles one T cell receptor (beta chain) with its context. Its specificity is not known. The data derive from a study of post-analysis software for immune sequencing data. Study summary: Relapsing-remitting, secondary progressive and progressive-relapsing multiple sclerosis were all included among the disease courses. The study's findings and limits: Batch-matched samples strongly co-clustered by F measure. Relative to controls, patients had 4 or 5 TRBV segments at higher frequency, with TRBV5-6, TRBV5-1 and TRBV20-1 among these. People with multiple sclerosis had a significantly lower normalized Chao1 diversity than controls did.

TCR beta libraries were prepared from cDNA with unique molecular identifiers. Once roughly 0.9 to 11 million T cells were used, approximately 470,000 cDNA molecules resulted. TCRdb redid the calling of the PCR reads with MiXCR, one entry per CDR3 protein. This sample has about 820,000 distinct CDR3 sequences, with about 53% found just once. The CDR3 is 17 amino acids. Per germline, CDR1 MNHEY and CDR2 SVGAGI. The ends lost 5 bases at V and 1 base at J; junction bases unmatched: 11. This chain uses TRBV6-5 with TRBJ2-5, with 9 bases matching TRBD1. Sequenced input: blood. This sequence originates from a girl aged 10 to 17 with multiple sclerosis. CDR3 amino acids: CASSLQPPTGGQETQYF. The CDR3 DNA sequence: TGTGCCAGCAGTCTACAGCCTCCGACAGGGGGCCAAGAGACCCAGTACTTC.